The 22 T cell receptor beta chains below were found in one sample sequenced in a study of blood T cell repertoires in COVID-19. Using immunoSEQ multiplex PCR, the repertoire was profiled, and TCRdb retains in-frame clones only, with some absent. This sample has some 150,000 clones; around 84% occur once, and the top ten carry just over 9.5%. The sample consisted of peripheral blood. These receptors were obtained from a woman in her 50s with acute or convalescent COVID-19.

This CDR3 is CASSPGRGGPYGYTF. CDR3 coding DNA: TGCGCCAGCAGCCCAGGGCGGGGGGGTCCCTATGGCTACACCTTC. The chain uses TRBV5-1 and TRBJ1-2; a possible D gene is TRBD1 (5 bases). V was shortened by 4 bases and J by 4 bases, with 17 bases between the two germline ends. CDR3 length: 15 amino acids. From germline, CDR1 is SGHRS and CDR2 YFSETQ.

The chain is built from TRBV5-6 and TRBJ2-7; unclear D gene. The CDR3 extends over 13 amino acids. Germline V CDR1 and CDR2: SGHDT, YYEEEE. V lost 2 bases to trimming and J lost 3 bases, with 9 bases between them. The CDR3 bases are TGTGCCAGCAGCTTACTTCACCTCTACGAGCAGTACTTC. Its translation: CASSLLHLYEQYF.

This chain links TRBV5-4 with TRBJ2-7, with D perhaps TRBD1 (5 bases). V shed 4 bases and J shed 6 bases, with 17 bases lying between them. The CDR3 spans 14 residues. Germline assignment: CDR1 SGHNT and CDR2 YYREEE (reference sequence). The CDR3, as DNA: TGTGCCAGCAGCCCATGGGCGACAGAGAGCGAGCAGTACTTC. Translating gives CASSPWATESEQYF. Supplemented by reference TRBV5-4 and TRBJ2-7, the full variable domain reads ETGVTQSPTHLIKTRGQQVTLRCSSQSGHNTVSWYQQALGQGPQFIFQYYREEENGRGNFPPRFSGLQFPNYSSELNVNALELDDSALYLCASSPWATESEQYFGPGTRLTVT.

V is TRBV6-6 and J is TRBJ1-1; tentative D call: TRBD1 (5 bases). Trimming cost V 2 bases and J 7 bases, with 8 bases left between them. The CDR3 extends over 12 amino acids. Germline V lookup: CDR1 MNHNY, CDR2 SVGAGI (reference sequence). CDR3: CASSYPGGEAFF. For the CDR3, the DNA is TGTGCCAGCAGTTACCCCGGGGGTGAAGCTTTCTTT.

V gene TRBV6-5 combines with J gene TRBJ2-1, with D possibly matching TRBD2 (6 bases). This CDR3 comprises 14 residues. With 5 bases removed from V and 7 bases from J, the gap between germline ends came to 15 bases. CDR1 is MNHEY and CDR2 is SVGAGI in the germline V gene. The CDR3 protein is CASSPKTGGNEQFF. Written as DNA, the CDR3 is TGTGCCAGCAGTCCTAAAACAGGAGGGAATGAGCAGTTCTTC.

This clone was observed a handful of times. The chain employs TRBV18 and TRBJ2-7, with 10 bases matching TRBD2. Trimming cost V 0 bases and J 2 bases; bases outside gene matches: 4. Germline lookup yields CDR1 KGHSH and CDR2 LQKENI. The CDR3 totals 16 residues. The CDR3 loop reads CASSPPGLADTYEQYF. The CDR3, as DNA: TGTGCCAGCTCACCACCCGGACTAGCGGACACCTACGAGCAGTACTTC.

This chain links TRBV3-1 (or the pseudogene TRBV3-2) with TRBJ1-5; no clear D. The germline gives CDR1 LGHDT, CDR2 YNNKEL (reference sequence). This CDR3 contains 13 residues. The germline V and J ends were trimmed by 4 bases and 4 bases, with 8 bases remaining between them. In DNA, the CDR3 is TGTGCCAGCAGCCTGTCCGGGAATCAGCCCCAGCATTTT. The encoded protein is CASSLSGNQPQHF.

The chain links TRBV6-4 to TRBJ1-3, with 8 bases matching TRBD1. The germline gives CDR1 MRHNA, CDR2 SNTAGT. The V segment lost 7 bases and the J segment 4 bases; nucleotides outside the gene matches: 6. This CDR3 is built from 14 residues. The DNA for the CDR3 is TGTGCCAGCAAAGACAGGGGCTCCGGAAACACCATATATTTT. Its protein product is CASKDRGSGNTIYF.

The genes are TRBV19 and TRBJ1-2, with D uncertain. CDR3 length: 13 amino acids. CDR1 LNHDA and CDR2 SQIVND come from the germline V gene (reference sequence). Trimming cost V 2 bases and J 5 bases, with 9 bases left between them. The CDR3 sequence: CASSIREGYGYTF. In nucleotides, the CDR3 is TGTGCCAGTAGTATACGGGAAGGGTATGGCTACACCTTC.

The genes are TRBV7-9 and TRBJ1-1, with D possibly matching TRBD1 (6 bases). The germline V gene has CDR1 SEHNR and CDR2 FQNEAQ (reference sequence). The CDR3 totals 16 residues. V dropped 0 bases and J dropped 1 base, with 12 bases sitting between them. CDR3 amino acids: CASSLAPGVGNTEAFF. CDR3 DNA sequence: TGTGCCAGCAGCTTAGCCCCAGGGGTGGGGAACACTGAAGCTTTCTTT.

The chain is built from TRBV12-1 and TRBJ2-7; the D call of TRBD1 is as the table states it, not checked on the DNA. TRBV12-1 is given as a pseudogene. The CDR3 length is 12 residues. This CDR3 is CASSFGPYEQYF. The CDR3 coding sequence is TGTGCCAGCAGCTTTGGGCCTTACGAGCAGTACTTC.

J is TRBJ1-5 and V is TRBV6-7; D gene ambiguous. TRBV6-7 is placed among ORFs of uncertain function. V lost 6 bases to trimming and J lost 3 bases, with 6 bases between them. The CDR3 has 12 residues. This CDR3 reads CASRQLNQPQHF. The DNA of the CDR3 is TGTGCCAGCAGACAGCTCAATCAGCCCCAGCATTTT.

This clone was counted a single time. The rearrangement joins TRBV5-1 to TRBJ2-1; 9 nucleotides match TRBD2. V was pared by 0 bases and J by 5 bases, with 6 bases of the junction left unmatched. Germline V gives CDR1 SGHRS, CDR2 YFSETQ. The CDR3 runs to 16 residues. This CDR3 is CASSLVAGAGNNEQFF. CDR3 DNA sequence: TGCGCCAGCAGCTTGGTAGCGGGAGCTGGGAACAATGAGCAGTTCTTC. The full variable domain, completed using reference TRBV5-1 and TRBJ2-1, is KAGVTQTPRYLIKTRGQQVTLSCSPISGHRSVSWYQQTPGQGLQFLFEYFSETQRNKGNFPGRFSGRQFSNSRSEMNVSTLELGDSALYLCASSLVAGAGNNEQFFGPGTRLTVL.

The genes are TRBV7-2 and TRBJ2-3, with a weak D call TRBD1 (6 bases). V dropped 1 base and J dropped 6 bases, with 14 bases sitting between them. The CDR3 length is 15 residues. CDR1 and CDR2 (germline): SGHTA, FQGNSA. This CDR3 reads CASSLVAGASDTQYF. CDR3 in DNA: TGTGCCAGCAGCTTAGTGGCAGGGGCCTCGGATACGCAGTATTTT.

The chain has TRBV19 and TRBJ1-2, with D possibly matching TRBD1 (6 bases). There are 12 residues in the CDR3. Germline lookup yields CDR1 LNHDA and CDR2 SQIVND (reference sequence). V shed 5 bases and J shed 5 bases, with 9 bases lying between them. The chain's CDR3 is CASSPDRYGYTF. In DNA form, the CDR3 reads TGTGCCAGTAGTCCGGACAGATATGGCTACACCTTC.

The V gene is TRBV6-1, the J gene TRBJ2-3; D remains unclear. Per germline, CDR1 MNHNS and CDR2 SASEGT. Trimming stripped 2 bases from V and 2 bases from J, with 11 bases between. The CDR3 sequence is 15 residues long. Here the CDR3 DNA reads TGTGCCAGCAGTGAACTAAGCTCTTCCACAGATACGCAGTATTTT. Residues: CASSELSSSTDTQYF.

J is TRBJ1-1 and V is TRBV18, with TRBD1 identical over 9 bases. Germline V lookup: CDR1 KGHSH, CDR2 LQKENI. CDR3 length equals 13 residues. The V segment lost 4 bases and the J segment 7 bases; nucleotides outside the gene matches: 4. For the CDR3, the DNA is TGTGCCAGCTCACAAAGACAGGGGGGTGAAGCTTTCTTT. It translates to CASSQRQGGEAFF.

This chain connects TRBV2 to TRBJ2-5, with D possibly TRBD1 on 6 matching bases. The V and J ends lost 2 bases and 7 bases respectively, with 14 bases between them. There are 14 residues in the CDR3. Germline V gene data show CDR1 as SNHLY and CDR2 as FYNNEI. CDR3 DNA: TGTGCCAGCAGTGAATTGGCTAGCAGGGGGACCCAGTACTTC. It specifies CASSELASRGTQYF.

Here the CDR3 reads CASSLITGSSYNEQFF. CDR3 nucleotide sequence: TGCGCCAGCAGCCTCATTACGGGGAGCTCCTACAATGAGCAGTTCTTC. This sequence joins TRBV5-1 and TRBJ2-1; TRBD2 might be the D (5 bases). Trimming took off 4 bases at V and 0 bases at J, with 14 bases between the two ends. Germline CDR1 reads SGHRS; CDR2 reads YFSETQ. The CDR3 is 16 amino acids.

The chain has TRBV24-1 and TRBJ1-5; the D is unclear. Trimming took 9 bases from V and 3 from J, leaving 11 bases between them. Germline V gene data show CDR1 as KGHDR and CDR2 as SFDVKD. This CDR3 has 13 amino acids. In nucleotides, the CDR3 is TGTGCCACCCAGAAGCGGGACAATCAGCCCCAGCATTTT. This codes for CATQKRDNQPQHF.

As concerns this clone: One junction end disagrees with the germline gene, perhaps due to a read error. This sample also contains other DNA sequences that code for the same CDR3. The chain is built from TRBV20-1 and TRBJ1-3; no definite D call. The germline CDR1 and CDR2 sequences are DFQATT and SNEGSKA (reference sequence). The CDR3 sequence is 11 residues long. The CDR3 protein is CSARLLDTIYF. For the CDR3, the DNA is TGCAGCGCTAGGTTACTCGATACCATATATTTT.

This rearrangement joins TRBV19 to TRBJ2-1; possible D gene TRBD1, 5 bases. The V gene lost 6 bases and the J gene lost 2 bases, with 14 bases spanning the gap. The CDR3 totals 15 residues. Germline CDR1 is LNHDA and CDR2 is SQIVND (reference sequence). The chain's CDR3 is CASRHSKGTYNEQFF. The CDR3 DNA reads TGTGCCAGTAGGCATTCGAAGGGGACCTACAATGAGCAGTTCTTC.